This T cell receptor (beta chain) was identified in a study of regulatory T cells in long-lasting Graves disease. Study-level information: Graves' patients, newly diagnosed, had taken antithyroid drugs under 3 months. Study-level results: Newly diagnosed patients had higher TCR diversity than persistent Graves' patients did.

As for time point: newly diagnosed GD, antithyroid drugs for less than 3 months. The TCR library used RNA extracted from PBMCs. TCR beta libraries were built with iRepertoire HTBI primers and Arm-PCR of CDR3 regions. TCRdb analysed the multiplex PCR reads with MiXCR anew, one entry per CDR3 protein. The data hold hundreds of thousands of distinct CDR3 sequences, with around 15% observed a single time. This clonotype was counted at least ten times. No antigen is known for it. The CDR3 is 18 amino acids. Looked up from germline, CDR1 is MNHEY and CDR2 is SVGEGT. V lost 2 bases, J lost 2 bases, and 8 bases stayed unmatched. This same sample was also taken into another study, of T cells in Graves' hyperthyroidism and ophthalmopathy.

Sample: peripheral blood mononuclear cells (PBMCs), taken at new diagnosis, from a patient treated with antithyroid drugs. The chain links TRBV6-2 or TRBV6-3 to TRBJ2-1; 11 nucleotides agree with TRBD2. The sequence was obtained from a woman aged 35 to 59 with Graves disease. The CDR3 sequence: CASSYDHNSGGAYNEQFF. The DNA of the CDR3 is TGTGCCAGCAGTTACGATCACAATAGCGGGGGGGCCTACAATGAGCAGTTCTTC.